This T cell receptor (beta chain) was documented in a study of early T cells in non-severe SARS-CoV-2 infection. Background on the study: Unsorted whole-blood RNA was sequenced in bulk, leaving chains unpaired. Findings of the study overall: Missing private and CD4 specificities, VDJdb matching favored anti-spike CD8 responses.

Unique molecular identifiers tagged individual cDNA molecules. Via MiXCR, TCRdb re-called the 5' RACE reads, giving one row per CDR3 protein. The repertoire consists of about 83,000 distinct CDR3 sequences, with 10% to 15% occurring once and the leading ten covering 5% to 8%. The CDR3 is 15 amino acids. V dropped 4 bases and J dropped 2; count of bases not matched to a gene: 5. Germline assignment: CDR1 SGHNT and CDR2 YENEEA. A remark on this clonotype: What it binds is not known.

The source is an adult who was a healthcare worker with PCR-confirmed SARS-CoV-2 infection or an uninfected control (not recorded which). Sample: whole blood. The chain is built from TRBV11-3 and TRBJ2-1, with 7 bases identical to TRBD1. The CDR3 bases are TGTGCCAGCAGCTCTCGACAGGGTCCCTACAATGAGCAGTTCTTC. It specifies CASSSRQGPYNEQFF.